Listed here are 28 T cell receptor beta chains from one sample, sequenced in a study of radiation and T cells in renal cell carcinoma. Time point noted: blood 4 weeks post-SBRT, at nephrectomy. Specified treatment: 15 Gy SBRT to primary tumor, nephrectomy 4 weeks later. The protocol was immunoSEQ multiplex PCR, while the TCRdb copy is restricted to in-frame clones and leaves out a portion. The table has around 100,000 clones, approximately 80% seen once. The sample here was blood, taken from a patient whose treatment included radiotherapy and nephrectomy. These TCRs come from a man in his 60s with renal cell carcinoma.

V gene TRBV10-2 combines with J gene TRBJ2-2; possibly TRBD2 for D (6 bases). From germline, CDR1 is WSHSY and CDR2 SAAADI. The CDR3 runs to 17 residues. V gave up 2 bases and J gave up 4 bases, with 17 bases separating them. CDR3 nucleotides: TGCGCCAGCAGTGAGCCGGTGATCGGGCGGGGCACCGGGGAGCTGTTTTTT. This encodes CASSEPVIGRGTGELFF.

This chain connects TRBV11-2 to TRBJ2-1; 10 bases are a match to TRBD1. Germline V gene data show CDR1 as SGHAT and CDR2 as FQNNGV. The CDR3 is 16 residues long. The V segment lost 4 bases and the J segment 6 bases; nucleotides outside the gene matches: 9. Here the CDR3 DNA reads TGTGCCAGCAGCTCCTTACGGGACAGGGGATTCAATGAGCAGTTCTTC. Its protein product is CASSSLRDRGFNEQFF.

The table lists this clone with a few counts. The gene calls are TRBV28 and TRBJ1-5; 9 bases are shared with TRBD1. The V and J ends lost 4 bases and 7 bases, in that order; junction bases with no gene match: 11. Looked up from germline, CDR1 is MDHEN and CDR2 is SYDVKM. This CDR3 has 16 residues. The CDR3 spells CASSYNSGTGNQPQHF. CDR3 coding DNA: TGTGCCAGCAGTTATAATTCCGGGACAGGGAACCAGCCCCAGCATTTT.

The chain recombines TRBV7-2 with TRBJ2-7; possible D gene TRBD1, 6 bases. This CDR3 comprises 14 residues. Germline V CDR1 and CDR2: SGHTA, FQGNSA. Trimming removed 1 base from V and 3 bases from J, with 10 bases in between. The CDR3, as DNA: TGTGCCAGCAGCTTAGGTGGGGGCATCTACGAGCAGTACTTC. This encodes CASSLGGGIYEQYF. The entire variable domain, with the rest obtained from reference TRBV7-2 and TRBJ2-7, is as follows: GAGVSQSPSNKVTEKGKDVELRCDPISGHTALYWYRQSLGQGLEFLIYFQGNSAPDKSGLPSDRFSAERTGGSVSTLTIQRTQQEDSAVYLCASSLGGGIYEQYFGPGTRLTVT.

This clone was counted only a few times. This chain's CDR3 is CASSLGSSGRWNEQYF. CDR3 sequence (DNA): TGTGCCAGCAGCTTAGGGTCTAGCGGGAGGTGGAACGAGCAGTACTTC. The V gene is TRBV7-2, the J gene TRBJ2-7; TRBD2 matches 11 bases. The length of the CDR3 is 16 residues. The junction had 7 bases not matched to a gene; V was cut back by 1 base and J by 5 bases. Germline V CDR1 and CDR2: SGHTA, FQGNSA.

V and J are TRBV6-6 and TRBJ2-7, with a tentative D call TRBD2 (7 bases). From germline, CDR1 is MNHNY and CDR2 SVGAGI (reference sequence). This CDR3 has 13 amino acids. Trimming shortened V by 6 bases and J by 3 bases, and 12 bases separated the two germline ends. CDR3 nucleotides: TGTGCCAGCAGGGGGGGGCAGTTCTACGAGCAGTACTTC. This gives the protein CASRGGQFYEQYF.

The chain combines TRBV28 with TRBJ2-1; 7 bases align to TRBD2. The length of the CDR3 is 17 residues. Germline V gives CDR1 MDHEN, CDR2 SYDVKM. The junction had 18 bases not matched to a gene; V was cut back by 6 bases and J by 7 bases. The CDR3 region has the DNA TGTGCCAGCAGCTTGCGCTGGGGGGGGAAGAACGGAAATGAGCAGTTCTTC. It translates to CASSLRWGGKNGNEQFF.

This chain joins TRBV6-5 and TRBJ2-7; 11 nucleotides align to TRBD1. V lost 7 bases and J lost 9; bases outside the gene matches: 11. From germline, CDR1 is MNHEY and CDR2 SVGAGI. The CDR3 has 14 residues. In DNA, the CDR3 is TGTGCCAGCATAGATAGGACAGGGGGCGTACGGCAGTACTTC. As protein: CASIDRTGGVRQYF.

The rearrangement uses TRBV4-2 and TRBJ2-2, with no clear D. From germline, CDR1 is LGHNA and CDR2 YNFKEQ. V lost 2 bases and J lost 0, with 1 base in between. This CDR3 comprises 13 residues. The chain's CDR3 is CASSQPNTGELFF. The CDR3 DNA follows: TGTGCCAGCAGCCAACCGAACACCGGGGAGCTGTTTTTT.

The chain uses TRBV14 and TRBJ2-5, with D unclear. Germline V gene sequence: CDR1 SGHDN, CDR2 FVKESK. The CDR3 sequence is 15 residues long. The V and J ends lost 0 bases and 1 base respectively, with 9 bases between them. CDR3 region: CASSQDYRTQETQYF. The CDR3 DNA reads TGTGCCAGCAGCCAAGATTACCGGACCCAAGAGACCCAGTACTTC.

The chain joins TRBV12-5 to TRBJ2-1; no definite D call. The CDR3 loop spans 12 amino acids. Looked up from germline, CDR1 is LGHNT and CDR2 is FRNRAP. Trimming left V 3 bases short and J 12 bases short, with 12 bases between. The DNA of the CDR3 is TGTGCTAGTGGTTTAGGTCGCGCCCGGCAGTTCTTC. It encodes CASGLGRARQFF.

This clone was seen a handful of times. The chain couples TRBV11-2 to TRBJ2-2; 11 bases match TRBD2. The CDR3 contains 14 residues. Germline assignment: CDR1 SGHAT and CDR2 FQNNGV. The V gene end was trimmed by 7 bases and the J gene end by 6 bases; junction bases not matched to a gene: 4. The CDR3 DNA reads TGTGCCAGCACCATTAGCGGGAGGGCCGGGGAGCTGTTTTTT. Translating gives CASTISGRAGELFF.

The chain is built from TRBV13 and TRBJ2-2; 7 nucleotides match TRBD1. This CDR3 region has 16 residues. Germline values: CDR1 PRHDT, CDR2 FYEKMQ (reference sequence). J gave up 5 bases and V 4 bases, and 10 bases lay outside the gene matches. CDR3 sequence: CASSYTTGSRTGELFF. CDR3 nucleotides: TGTGCCAGCAGCTACACGACAGGGAGTCGGACCGGGGAGCTGTTTTTT.

The rearrangement joins TRBV4-2 to TRBJ1-5; 10 bases map to TRBD1. CDR1 and CDR2 from the germline V gene are LGHNA and YNFKEQ. The CDR3 sequence is 19 residues long. The trim removed 2 bases at V and 3 bases at J, leaving 13 bases unmatched. The CDR3 region has the DNA TGTGCCAGCAGCCAAAACTCTGGCCGGACAGGGGGGATCAATCAGCCCCAGCATTTT. Translation: CASSQNSGRTGGINQPQHF.

The chain combines TRBV27 with TRBJ2-1; maybe TRBD2 (6 bases). Germline V CDR1 and CDR2: MNHEY, SMNVEV (reference sequence). CDR3 length: 15 residues. V lost 8 bases, J lost 0 bases, and 14 bases lay in between. CDR3 in amino acids: CASDFVGGSYNEQFF. The CDR3 coding sequence is TGTGCCAGCGATTTCGTGGGAGGCTCCTACAATGAGCAGTTCTTC.

The chain uses TRBV29-1 and TRBJ2-4; 8 positions match TRBD1. With 5 bases clipped from V and 4 bases from J, the junction kept 13 bases outside the gene matches. CDR3 size: 16 residues. Germline CDR1 reads SQVTM; CDR2 reads ANQGSEA. The CDR3: CSVRTGLGGRKNIQYF. In nucleotides, the CDR3 is TGCAGCGTTCGGACAGGGTTAGGGGGGCGAAAAAACATTCAGTACTTC.

This clone was seen a handful of times. The chain links TRBV5-1 to TRBJ2-5; the D gene is possibly TRBD2 (6 bases). The CDR3 is 15 amino acids. V dropped 0 bases and J dropped 5 bases, with 14 bases sitting between them. CDR1 SGHRS and CDR2 YFSETQ come from the germline V gene. The CDR3 sequence: CASSLGLRGGETQYF. The CDR3 nucleotides are TGCGCCAGCAGCTTGGGACTGCGGGGTGGGGAGACCCAGTACTTC.

The chain employs TRBV4-1 and TRBJ2-1, with 11 bases aligning to TRBD2. The CDR3 runs to 15 residues. J was trimmed by 3 bases and V by 3 bases; bases with no gene match: 1. Germline V CDR1 and CDR2: MGHRA, YSYEKL. CDR3 loop: CASSQTSGIYNEQFF. Written as DNA, the CDR3 is TGCGCCAGCAGCCAGACTAGCGGGATCTACAATGAGCAGTTCTTC.

The V call is TRBV19, the J call TRBJ1-5; weak D call: TRBD1 (6 bases). The CDR3 sequence is 18 residues long. Germline assignment: CDR1 LNHDA and CDR2 SQIVND (reference sequence). Trimming took 1 base from V and 3 from J, leaving 19 bases between them. DNA for the CDR3: TGTGCCAGTAGTATAGTCCCCCGGAACACAGGGATCAATCAGCCCCAGCATTTT. Its protein is CASSIVPRNTGINQPQHF.

The chain combines TRBV29-1 with TRBJ2-7; 7 bases fit TRBD1. CDR1 and CDR2 (germline): SQVTM, ANQGSEA. V shed 7 bases and J 6 bases; nucleotides not matched to a gene: 9. This CDR3 has 12 residues. The CDR3 here is CSGSRGLGEQYF. Here the CDR3 DNA reads TGCAGCGGGAGTAGGGGGCTCGGCGAGCAGTACTTC.

This clone was counted once. The chain links TRBV5-1 to TRBJ2-1; D is possibly TRBD2 (7 bases). Germline V gene sequence: CDR1 SGHRS, CDR2 YFSETQ. The germline V and J ends were trimmed by 6 bases and 5 bases, with 21 bases remaining between them. The CDR3 is 16 amino acids. This CDR3 reads CASNGEGVSWDNEQFF. The CDR3 DNA follows: TGCGCCAGCAACGGGGAGGGGGTCTCATGGGACAATGAGCAGTTCTTC.

This chain joins TRBV20-1 and TRBJ2-5; D may be TRBD1 (6 bases). V lost 8 bases and J 2 bases, leaving 9 bases between the germline ends. Germline loops: CDR1 DFQATT, CDR2 SNEGSKA (reference sequence). This CDR3 comprises 11 residues. CDR3 loop: CSRQAQETQYF. Written as DNA, the CDR3 is TGCAGTAGACAGGCTCAAGAGACCCAGTACTTC.

Only one count was recorded for this clone. V usage is TRBV18 and J usage is TRBJ2-1; 10 nucleotides line up with TRBD2. This CDR3 is built from 15 residues. Unmatched junction bases numbered 2, after V lost 4 bases and J lost 2 bases. Germline CDR1 KGHSH, CDR2 LQKENI. CDR3 loop: CASSRLAGAYNEQFF. The CDR3 DNA reads as TGTGCCAGCTCACGGCTAGCGGGAGCCTACAATGAGCAGTTCTTC.

This chain uses TRBV7-3 with TRBJ1-1, with D tentatively TRBD1 (5 bases). Germline lookup yields CDR1 SGHTA and CDR2 FQGTGA. The CDR3 is made up of 18 amino acids. Trimming removed 0 bases at V and 0 bases at J, with 17 bases between. The CDR3 region has the DNA TGTGCCAGCAGCTTAACCGCGGGGGTGAGGTTTTTGAACACTGAAGCTTTCTTT. This translates into CASSLTAGVRFLNTEAFF.

The V call is TRBV10-3, the J call TRBJ2-7; 7 bases are a match to TRBD1. V dropped 6 bases and J dropped 1; count of bases not matched to a gene: 3. Germline CDR1 is ENHRY and CDR2 is SYGVKD. The CDR3 is made up of 13 amino acids. In nucleotides, the CDR3 is TGTGCCATCAGCTTGGACAGGTCCTACGAGCAGTACTTC. It specifies CAISLDRSYEQYF.

The J gene is TRBJ2-5, the V gene TRBV18, with a tentative D call TRBD1 (6 bases). CDR1 is KGHSH and CDR2 is LQKENI in the germline V gene. V was cut by 0 bases and J by 5 bases, with 13 bases left in between. This CDR3 spans 15 amino acids. The CDR3 region is CASSPPGTIRETQYF. As DNA, the CDR3 is TGTGCCAGCTCACCACCCGGGACAATTAGGGAGACCCAGTACTTC.

The CDR3: CASSLVWGPVEQYF. The CDR3 nucleotides read TGTGCCAGCAGCTTAGTTTGGGGGCCGGTCGAGCAGTACTTC. The chain couples TRBV11-2 to TRBJ2-7, with TRBD1 as a possible D gene (6 bases). V lost 1 base to trimming and J lost 6 bases, with 13 bases between them. This CDR3 has 14 residues. The germline gives CDR1 SGHAT, CDR2 FQNNGV.

The chain joins TRBV5-1 to TRBJ2-1, with no clear D. CDR3 length equals 18 residues. Trimming took off 6 bases at V and 0 bases at J, with 22 bases between the two ends. Looked up from germline, CDR1 is SGHRS and CDR2 is YFSETQ. The CDR3 protein is CASTTPNLTIRSYNEQFF. CDR3 sequence (DNA): TGCGCCAGCACCACGCCCAACCTAACGATTCGCTCCTACAATGAGCAGTTCTTC.